This paragraph reports one T cell receptor (beta chain). This clone's antigen is unknown. Base qualities were left out, and no much larger clone turns up one base away. This entry belongs to a study of STAT3 mutations in large granular lymphocyte leukemia (dated by TCRdb to between 2019 and 2020). Turning to the overall study: In roughly half of the longitudinally sequenced T-LGLL patients, canonical activating STAT3 mutations were detected. From an initial cohort of 200 to 250 LGL patients, 15 to 20 representative T-LGLL cases were chosen for longitudinal sequencing of TCRbeta and STAT3. Two patients with natural killer LGL leukemia were also sequenced longitudinally as controls within the study. Each patient was sequenced at an average of roughly 3.7 time points, ranging from 2 to 8 samplings. To reconstruct clonal hierarchy and dynamics, serial deep sequencing of TCRbeta CDR3 and STAT3 was performed in patients with T-cell large granular lymphocyte leukemia. More than half of T-LGLL patients received one or more immunosuppressive therapy regimens, with hematologic response in 40% of those treated. On the study overall, not on this receptor specifically: In 6 of 18 patients, TCR clonotype switching occurred after therapy, and every newly emerging clone was STAT3 wild type. Variable intervals between samplings and differing treatment regimens complicated linking therapy response to changes in TCR clonal burden. Every T-LGLL patient showed at least one immunodominant TCRbeta clonotype, and about half showed multiple immunodominant subclonotypes. Because no samples were available when a clone first appeared, clonal expansion had to be inferred from samplings taken at other points. Dominant TCR clone burden was found to exceed STAT3 mutant burden in several patients, suggesting that STAT3 mutation arose secondarily within a pre-expanded clone. Because codominant clonotypes persisted in some patients, a small but highly pathogenic clone may have been missed.

TCRbeta libraries were sequenced on an Illumina MiSeq, averaging roughly 44,000 productive templates per sample. The immunoSEQ assay, which uses multiplex PCR amplification, was used to generate TCRbeta CDR3 libraries. The original methods were these. Repertoire diversity was calculated as previously defined, with values near 0 taken to indicate extremely monoclonal samples. Drawn from immuneACCESS, this table holds only the in-frame rearrangements with V and J called that TCRdb kept. Clones are partly lost; checked studies trace under half to an unresolved V gene and leave the rest unexplained. The DNA was the basis for D and trimming; V, J and clone size are from that table. The sample has around 8,000 clones on record, 90% to 95% of them singletons. The top ten constitute 40% to 55% of the sample. The cysteine opens and the phenylalanine closes a CDR3 of 11 amino acids. The CDR3 DNA has 33 bases and is translated from base 1. Looking up the germline V gene yields CDR1 LGHNT and CDR2 FRNRAP. The V and J ends are trimmed by 6 bases and 3 bases, leaving 6 bases between them.

DNA was extracted from blood mononuclear cells, with the same DNA used for both TCR and STAT3 sequencing. Sample: peripheral blood mononuclear cells. The receptor was derived from a man aged 45-65 years with T-cell large granular lymphocyte leukemia. Some clones in this sample may be carry-over from other donors' samples. The age is the age at diagnosis. The chain employs TRBV12-5 and TRBJ2-7, with no confident D gene call. At the DNA level, the sequence is TGTGCTAGTGGGGTATACTACGAGCAGTACTTC. It translates as CASGVYYEQYF.